The text below deals with one T cell receptor beta chain. Its matching antigen is unknown. This sample was included in a study of cytomegalovirus exposure and HLA in healthy donors. Study-wide results and limits: A classifier reportedly called cytomegalovirus status with high sensitivity and specificity.

V was pared by 6 bases and J by 12 bases, with 20 bases between. The CDR3 extends over 13 amino acids. The germline V gene encodes CDR1 LNHDA and CDR2 SQIVND (reference sequence). Method: immunoSEQ multiplex PCR; TCRdb's copy keeps in-frame clones and lacks some. This table holds 70,000 or so clones, about 95% found once. The sample comprised PBMCs. This receptor was taken from a woman younger than 35 in good health and CMV-seronegative. V usage is TRBV19 and J usage is TRBJ1-2; D is perhaps TRBD1 (5 bases). The CDR3 nucleotides are TGTGCCAGTAGCCCCGGGGGTTTTGCGGTTCACACCTTC. Translated: CASSPGGFAVHTF. The complete variable domain, with remaining parts taken from reference TRBV19 and TRBJ1-2, reads DGGITQSPKYLFRKEGQNVTLSCEQNLNHDAMYWYRQDPGQGLRLIYYSQIVNDFQKGDIAEGYSVSREKKESFPLTVTSAQKNPTAFYLCASSPGGFAVHTFGSGTRLTVV.